One sample yielded the 21 T cell receptor beta chains listed below, sequenced in a study of blood T cell repertoires in COVID-19 (dated by TCRdb to the early 2020s). Library preparation used the immunoSEQ multiplex PCR assay. TCRdb obtained this table from immuneACCESS and retained in-frame rearrangements with V and J assigned. These tables miss some clones; where compared with another copy, unresolved V genes account for less than half of the shortfall, and the remainder is unexplained. This sample comprises about 240,000 clones, around four fifths of them detected only once. The ten largest make up less than 9.5% of the sample. The sample consisted of peripheral blood. The receptors stem from a woman at least 80 years old with COVID-19, enrolled during active disease.

The chain carries TRBV4-2 and TRBJ2-7; D perhaps matches TRBD1 (5 bases). The length of the CDR3 is 17 residues. Germline lookup yields CDR1 LGHNA and CDR2 YNFKEQ. The V end lost 1 base, the J end lost 3 bases, and 19 bases lay between the germline ends. CDR3 protein: CASSQASVRGVSYEQYF. The CDR3 nucleotides are TGTGCCAGCAGCCAAGCTTCGGTTAGGGGCGTGAGCTACGAGCAGTACTTC.

The chain has TRBV28 and TRBJ1-6; TRBD1 aligns across 9 bases. The trim removed 6 bases at V and 5 bases at J, leaving 8 bases unmatched. From germline, CDR1 is MDHEN and CDR2 SYDVKM. This CDR3 is 16 amino acids long. The CDR3 is CASSTPGTGNNSPLHF. In nucleotides, the CDR3 is TGTGCCAGCAGCACCCCAGGGACAGGGAATAATTCACCCCTCCACTTT.

Regarding this clone: The junction differs from germline at one of its ends, possibly a read error. The chain carries TRBV7-3 and TRBJ2-1; D ambiguous. Germline V gene sequence: CDR1 SGHTA, CDR2 FQGTGA. The CDR3 loop spans 13 amino acids. The CDR3 reads CASSLTSYHEQFF. The DNA for the CDR3 is TGTGCCAGCAGCTTAACGTCCTACCATGAGCAGTTCTTC.

This chain links TRBV19 with TRBJ1-2; D possibly corresponds to TRBD1 (5 bases). The ends were cut back, 5 bases at V and 4 bases at J, with 23 bases in the middle. This CDR3 contains 17 residues. Germline V gene lookup returns CDR1 LNHDA and CDR2 SQIVND (reference sequence). For the CDR3, the DNA is TGTGCCAGTAGTTCCATAAGGGGATCGACAGCCTCCTATGGCTACACCTTC. Amino acid sequence: CASSSIRGSTASYGYTF.

This rearrangement joins TRBV5-6 to TRBJ1-6; D possibly corresponds to TRBD1 (5 bases). The CDR3 is 16 residues long. Trimming left V 1 base short and J 6 bases short, with 14 bases between. Germline-derived CDR1 and CDR2 are SGHDT and YYEEEE. The CDR3: CASSLIGGGGNSPLHF. The DNA of the CDR3 is TGTGCCAGCAGCTTGATCGGTGGGGGGGGTAATTCACCCCTCCACTTT.

The chain recombines TRBV7-2 with TRBJ1-4; D is undetermined. V was trimmed by 2 bases and J by 0 bases, leaving 4 bases between them. Per germline, CDR1 SGHTA and CDR2 FQGNSA. The CDR3 has 14 residues. The CDR3 DNA is TGTGCCAGCAGCTTATATGCAACTAATGAAAAACTGTTTTTT. Protein product: CASSLYATNEKLFF.

The sample holds a few counts of this clone. The chain combines TRBV2 with TRBJ2-3; TRBD1 agrees at 9 bases. Trimming cost V 8 bases and J 2 bases; bases outside gene matches: 14. The CDR3 is made up of 17 amino acids. Germline V gene data show CDR1 as SNHLY and CDR2 as FYNNEI. CDR3 coding DNA: TGTGCCAGCCAAAAACTCGATACAGGGGGCCACACAGATACGCAGTATTTT. It specifies CASQKLDTGGHTDTQYF.

The chain uses TRBV7-2 and TRBJ1-2, with no clear D. CDR1 SGHTA and CDR2 FQGNSA come from the germline V gene. This CDR3 contains 13 residues. V shed 5 bases and J shed 4 bases, with 11 bases lying between them. Here the CDR3 reads CASSDRGIYGYTF. The CDR3 nucleotides are TGTGCCAGCAGCGACCGGGGAATCTATGGCTACACCTTC.

A few counts support this clone. The chain links TRBV27 to TRBJ1-6; 10 nucleotides match TRBD1. This CDR3 has 14 amino acids. CDR1 and CDR2 (germline): MNHEY, SMNVEV (reference sequence). The V and J ends lost 3 bases and 15 bases, in that order; junction bases with no gene match: 8. This CDR3 reads CASSLGTGVYLLHF. CDR3 sequence (DNA): TGTGCCAGCAGTTTGGGGACAGGGGTTTACCTCCTCCACTTT.

The V call is TRBV10-2, the J call TRBJ1-1; weak D call: TRBD1 (5 bases). V lost 7 bases and J 7 bases, leaving 10 bases between the germline ends. There are 11 residues in the CDR3. From germline, CDR1 is WSHSY and CDR2 SAAADI. This CDR3 reads CASTDSSEAFF. The CDR3 DNA follows: TGCGCCAGCACAGACAGTAGTGAAGCTTTCTTT.

The chain is built from TRBV11-3 and TRBJ1-3, with D maybe TRBD1 (5 bases). V lost 5 bases and J lost 4, with 15 bases in between. Germline V CDR1 and CDR2: SGHNT, YENEEA. The CDR3 spans 15 residues. The CDR3 is CASSARGDPGNTIYF. The CDR3 DNA is TGTGCCAGCAGCGCGCGGGGGGATCCGGGAAACACCATATATTTT.

The DNA of the CDR3 is TGTGCCAGCAGCTTAAGGGGGCTCGGCGAGCAGTACTTC. Encoded protein: CASSLRGLGEQYF. This chain links TRBV11-2 with TRBJ2-7, with TRBD1 matching over 7 bases. The CDR3 spans 13 residues. Germline trimming cut 2 bases from V and 6 bases from J; bases unmatched to any gene: 4. Germline CDR1 reads SGHAT; CDR2 reads FQNNGV.

The gene calls are TRBV2 and TRBJ2-3; TRBD2 is a possible D gene (5 bases). Germline values: CDR1 SNHLY, CDR2 FYNNEI. This CDR3 is 11 amino acids long. V dropped 6 bases and J dropped 6 bases, with 7 bases sitting between them. CDR3 in amino acids: CASRVADTQYF. In nucleotides, the CDR3 is TGTGCCAGCAGAGTAGCGGATACGCAGTATTTT.

The chain joins TRBV7-8 to TRBJ2-3; a weak D match, TRBD2 (5 bases). There are 13 residues in the CDR3. The germline V gene encodes CDR1 SGHVS and CDR2 FQNEAQ. V was cut by 0 bases and J by 4 bases, with 5 bases left in between. CDR3: CASSLAGADTQYF. DNA for the CDR3: TGTGCCAGCAGCTTAGCGGGAGCAGATACGCAGTATTTT. Full variable domain (remainder filled in from reference TRBV7-8 and TRBJ2-3): GAGVSQSPRYKVAKRGQDVALRCDPISGHVSLFWYQQALGQGPEFLTYFQNEAQLDKSGLPSDRFFAERPEGSVSTLKIQRTQQEDSAVYLCASSLAGADTQYFGPGTRLTVL.

The rearrangement links TRBV19 to TRBJ2-3; D may be TRBD1 (6 bases). V lost 4 bases to trimming and J lost 1 base, with 9 bases between them. Germline CDR1 and CDR2: LNHDA and SQIVND (reference sequence). The CDR3 totals 14 residues. The CDR3 bases are TGTGCCAGTAGTACTCAGGGGCGCACAGATACGCAGTATTTT. It translates to CASSTQGRTDTQYF.

The V call is TRBV6-5, the J call TRBJ2-2, with 8 nucleotides matching TRBD2. Germline CDR1 reads MNHEY; CDR2 reads SVGAGI. Trimming at V came to 0 bases and at J to 5 bases, leaving 5 bases not matched to a gene. This CDR3 region has 16 residues. Written as DNA, the CDR3 is TGTGCCAGCAGTTACTCGCCGGGACTAGAGACCGGGGAGCTGTTTTTT. It is translated as CASSYSPGLETGELFF.

The rearrangement links TRBV15 to TRBJ1-3; possibly TRBD1 for D (6 bases). The ends were cut back, 5 bases at V and 0 bases at J, with 14 bases in the middle. Germline V gives CDR1 LNHNV, CDR2 YYDKDF (reference sequence). The CDR3 loop spans 16 amino acids. CDR3 sequence: CATSPGGTHSGNTIYF. DNA of the CDR3: TGTGCCACCAGCCCCGGGGGGACACACTCTGGAAACACCATATATTTT.

The chain couples TRBV6-1 to TRBJ2-1, with unresolved D. V lost 0 bases to trimming and J lost 6 bases, with 9 bases between them. The CDR3 covers 14 residues. CDR1 is MNHNS and CDR2 is SASEGT in the germline V gene. The CDR3 is CASSEAGPGNEQFF. Here the CDR3 DNA reads TGTGCCAGCAGTGAAGCGGGTCCAGGCAATGAGCAGTTCTTC.

This sequence joins TRBV30 and TRBJ1-3, with D uncertain. CDR1 GTSNPN and CDR2 SVGIG come from the germline V gene (reference sequence). This CDR3 is 14 amino acids long. The germline V and J ends were trimmed by 2 bases and 0 bases, with 8 bases remaining between them. CDR3 in DNA: TGTGCCTGGAGTCCAGGCATCTCTGGAAACACCATATATTTT. Translating gives CAWSPGISGNTIYF.

The chain combines TRBV6-5 with TRBJ2-7; D unresolved. Germline-derived CDR1 and CDR2 are MNHEY and SVGAGI. The V end was cut by 6 bases, the J end by 3 bases, with 18 bases between. The CDR3 runs 15 residues. CDR3 DNA sequence: TGTGCCAGCAGAATCGTATCCCTAGAGAGCTACGAGCAGTACTTC. Amino acid sequence: CASRIVSLESYEQYF.

The chain has TRBV7-9 and TRBJ1-2; D may be TRBD1 (5 bases). The CDR3 is 12 residues long. Germline-derived CDR1 and CDR2 are SEHNR and FQNEAQ (reference sequence). The V end was cut by 10 bases, the J end by 3 bases, with 12 bases between. The CDR3 region has the DNA TGTGCCACAGCCGGGGGTGACTATGGCTACACCTTC. Translating it yields CATAGGDYGYTF. The entire variable domain, with the rest obtained from reference TRBV7-9 and TRBJ1-2, is as follows: DTGVSQNPRHKITKRGQNVTFRCDPISEHNRLYWYRQTLGQGPEFLTYFQNEAQLEKSRLLSDRFSAERPKGSFSTLEIQRTEQGDSAMYLCATAGGDYGYTFGSGTRLTVV.